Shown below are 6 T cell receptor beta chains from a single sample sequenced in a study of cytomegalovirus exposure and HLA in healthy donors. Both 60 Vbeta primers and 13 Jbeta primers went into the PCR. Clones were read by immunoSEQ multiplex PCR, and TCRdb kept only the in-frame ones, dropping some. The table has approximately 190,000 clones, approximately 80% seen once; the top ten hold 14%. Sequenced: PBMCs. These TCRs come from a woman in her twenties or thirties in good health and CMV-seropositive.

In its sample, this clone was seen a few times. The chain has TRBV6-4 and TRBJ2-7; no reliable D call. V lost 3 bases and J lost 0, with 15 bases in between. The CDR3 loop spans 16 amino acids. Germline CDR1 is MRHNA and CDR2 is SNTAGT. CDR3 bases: TGTGCCAGCAGTGAATATTTCAGCGTTAGCTCCTACGAGCAGTACTTC. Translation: CASSEYFSVSSYEQYF.

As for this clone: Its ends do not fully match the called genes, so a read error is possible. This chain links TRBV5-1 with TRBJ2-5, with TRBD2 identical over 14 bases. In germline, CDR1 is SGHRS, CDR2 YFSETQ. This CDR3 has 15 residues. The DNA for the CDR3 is TGCGCCAGCACCTTGACTAGCGGGGGGGGAGAGACCCAGTACTTC. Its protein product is CASTLTSGGGETQYF.

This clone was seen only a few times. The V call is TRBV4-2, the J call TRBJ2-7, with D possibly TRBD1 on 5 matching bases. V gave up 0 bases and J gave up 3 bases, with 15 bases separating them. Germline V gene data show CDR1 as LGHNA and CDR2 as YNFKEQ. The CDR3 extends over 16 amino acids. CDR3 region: CASSQDRTRNNYEQYF. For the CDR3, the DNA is TGTGCCAGCAGCCAAGATCGGACAAGAAATAACTACGAGCAGTACTTC.

This chain's CDR3 is CASRGQGGGEAFF. CDR3 bases: TGTGCCAGCAGAGGACAGGGTGGGGGTGAAGCTTTCTTT. The genes are TRBV28 and TRBJ1-1; 8 nucleotides match TRBD1. In germline, CDR1 is MDHEN, CDR2 SYDVKM. V dropped 6 bases and J dropped 7; count of bases not matched to a gene: 7. The CDR3 sequence is 13 residues long.

The CDR3 nucleotides are TGTGCCAGCAGCTTAGCCGGGACTCTTAGCTCCTACGAGCAGTACTTC. Residues: CASSLAGTLSSYEQYF. The V gene is TRBV11-2, the J gene TRBJ2-7, with a possible D match to TRBD2 (6 bases). CDR1 is SGHAT, CDR2 FQNNGV, per germline. The CDR3 runs to 16 residues. The germline V and J ends were trimmed by 1 base and 0 bases, with 13 bases remaining between them.

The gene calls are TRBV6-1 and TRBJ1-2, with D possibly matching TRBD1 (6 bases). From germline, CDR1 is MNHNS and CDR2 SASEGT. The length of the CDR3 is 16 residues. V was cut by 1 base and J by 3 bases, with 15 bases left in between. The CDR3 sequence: CASSEDSGGADYGYTF. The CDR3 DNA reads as TGTGCCAGCAGTGAAGACTCGGGGGGCGCTGACTATGGCTACACCTTC.